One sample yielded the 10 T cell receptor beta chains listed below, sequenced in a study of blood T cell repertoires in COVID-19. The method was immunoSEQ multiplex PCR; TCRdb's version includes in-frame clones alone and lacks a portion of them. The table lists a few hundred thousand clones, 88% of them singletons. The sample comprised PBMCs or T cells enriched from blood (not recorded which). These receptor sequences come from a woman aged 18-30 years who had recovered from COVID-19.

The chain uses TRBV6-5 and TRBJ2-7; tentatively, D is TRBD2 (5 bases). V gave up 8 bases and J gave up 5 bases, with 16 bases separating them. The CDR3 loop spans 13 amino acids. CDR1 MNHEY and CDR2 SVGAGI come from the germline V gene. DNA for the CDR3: TGTGCCAGCGCTAGCTCCCCTTCGGACGAGCAGTACTTC. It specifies CASASSPSDEQYF.

The CDR3 nucleotides read TGTGCCAGCAGCCCCGGGACAGGGGGCTCTGAGACCCAGTACTTC. Translated: CASSPGTGGSETQYF. V and J are TRBV11-3 and TRBJ2-5; TRBD1 matches 12 bases. With V trimmed by 5 bases and J by 5 bases, 6 bases remained unmatched. The CDR3 has 15 amino acids. In germline, CDR1 is SGHNT, CDR2 YENEEA. The whole variable domain, filled in from reference TRBV11-3 and TRBJ2-5, reads EAGVVQSPRYKIIEKKQPVAFWCNPISGHNTLYWYLQNLGQGPELLIRYENEEAVDDSQLPKDRFSAERLKGVDSTLKIQPAELGDSAVYLCASSPGTGGSETQYFGPGTRLLVL.

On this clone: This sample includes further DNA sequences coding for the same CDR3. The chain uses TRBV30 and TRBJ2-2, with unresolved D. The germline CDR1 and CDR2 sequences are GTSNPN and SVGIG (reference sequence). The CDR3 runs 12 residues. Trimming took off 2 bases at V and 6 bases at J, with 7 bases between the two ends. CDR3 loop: CAWSSQAGELFF. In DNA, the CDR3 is TGTGCCTGGAGTTCTCAGGCCGGGGAGCTGTTTTTT.

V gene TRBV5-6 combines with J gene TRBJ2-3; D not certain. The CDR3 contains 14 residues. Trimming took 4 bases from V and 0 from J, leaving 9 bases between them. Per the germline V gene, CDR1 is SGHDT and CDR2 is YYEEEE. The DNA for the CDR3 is TGTGCCAGCAGCCTAAGCCTGAGCACAGATACGCAGTATTTT. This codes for CASSLSLSTDTQYF.

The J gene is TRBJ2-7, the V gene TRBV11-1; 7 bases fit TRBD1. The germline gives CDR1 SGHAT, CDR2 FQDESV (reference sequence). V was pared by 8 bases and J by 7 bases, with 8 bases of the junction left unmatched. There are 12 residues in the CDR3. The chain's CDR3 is CASRRGNNEQYF. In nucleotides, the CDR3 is TGTGCCAGCCGCAGGGGGAATAATGAGCAGTACTTC.

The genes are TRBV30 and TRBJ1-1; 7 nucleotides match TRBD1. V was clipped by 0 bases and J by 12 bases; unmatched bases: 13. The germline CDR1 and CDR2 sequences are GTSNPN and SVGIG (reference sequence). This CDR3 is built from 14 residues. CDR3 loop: CAWSVGVRGTEPFF. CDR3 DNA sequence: TGTGCCTGGAGTGTCGGGGTGAGGGGGACAGAACCTTTCTTT.

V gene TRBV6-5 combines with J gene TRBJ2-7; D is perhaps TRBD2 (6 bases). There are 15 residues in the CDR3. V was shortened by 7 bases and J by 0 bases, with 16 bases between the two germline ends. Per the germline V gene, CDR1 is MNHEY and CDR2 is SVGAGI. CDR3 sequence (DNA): TGTGCCAGCACTCCCTCGGACTATCCCTCCTACGAGCAGTACTTC. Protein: CASTPSDYPSYEQYF.

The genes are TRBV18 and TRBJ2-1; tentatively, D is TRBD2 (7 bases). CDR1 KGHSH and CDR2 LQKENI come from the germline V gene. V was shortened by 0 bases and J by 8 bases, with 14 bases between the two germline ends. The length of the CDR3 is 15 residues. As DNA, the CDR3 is TGTGCCAGCTCACCACCGCGGGGGCCAGGGGATGAGCAGTTCTTC. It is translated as CASSPPRGPGDEQFF.

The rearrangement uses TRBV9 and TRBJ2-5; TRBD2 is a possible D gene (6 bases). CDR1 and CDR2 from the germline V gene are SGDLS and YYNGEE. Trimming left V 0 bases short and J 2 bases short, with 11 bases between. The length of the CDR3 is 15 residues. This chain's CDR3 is CASSVAAGPQETQYF. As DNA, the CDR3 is TGTGCCAGCAGCGTAGCTGCGGGGCCGCAAGAGACCCAGTACTTC.

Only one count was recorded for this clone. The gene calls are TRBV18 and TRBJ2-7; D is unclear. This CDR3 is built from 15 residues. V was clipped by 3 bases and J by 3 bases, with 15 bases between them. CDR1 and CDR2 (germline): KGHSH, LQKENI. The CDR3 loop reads CASSPSTLPHYEQYF. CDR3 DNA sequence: TGTGCCAGCTCACCCTCCACTCTCCCTCACTACGAGCAGTACTTC.